The 18 T cell receptor beta chains below were found in one sample sequenced in a study of cytomegalovirus exposure and HLA in healthy donors. This PCR relied on a set of 60 Vbeta primers and 13 Jbeta primers. Clones were sequenced by immunoSEQ multiplex PCR, and TCRdb holds only the in-frame ones, with some missing. Among about 98,000 clones listed, about 81% were seen once. The sequencing sample was made of PBMCs. These receptor sequences come from a middle-aged man in good health and CMV-seronegative.

The genes are TRBV7-8 and TRBJ2-3; 7 bases are a match to TRBD1. V gave up 3 bases and J gave up 5 bases; unmatched junction bases: 17. CDR1 is SGHVS, CDR2 FQNEAQ, per germline. This CDR3 has 18 residues. CDR3 DNA sequence: TGTGCCAGCAGCTTGAAAAGCTGGACAGGCCTTCCGGGAGATACGCAGTATTTT. The encoded protein is CASSLKSWTGLPGDTQYF.

This clone was recorded once. The chain uses TRBV5-6 and TRBJ2-3; 8 positions agree with TRBD1. Germline lookup yields CDR1 SGHDT and CDR2 YYEEEE. The CDR3 is 16 residues long. Trimming cost V 3 bases and J 11 bases; bases outside gene matches: 17. The CDR3 sequence: CASSWWTGTGDIWQYF. The CDR3 DNA reads as TGTGCCAGCAGCTGGTGGACCGGGACAGGTGACATATGGCAGTATTTT.

V is TRBV14 and J is TRBJ2-4; 9 bases are a match to TRBD1. Trimming took 3 bases from V and 3 from J; bases not matched to a gene: 6. Germline loops: CDR1 SGHDN, CDR2 FVKESK. The CDR3 totals 16 residues. CDR3: CASSQGQGLRKNIQYF. CDR3 in DNA: TGTGCCAGCAGCCAGGGACAGGGACTACGCAAAAACATTCAGTACTTC. The full variable domain, rest sourced from reference TRBV14 and TRBJ2-4, is EAGVTQFPSHSVIEKGQTVTLRCDPISGHDNLYWYRRVMGKEIKFLLHFVKESKQDESGMPNNRFLAERTGGTYSTLKVQPAELEDSGVYFCASSQGQGLRKNIQYFGAGTRLSVL.

The CDR3 reads CASGGVGEQYF. Here the CDR3 DNA reads TGTGCCAGCGGGGGGGTGGGCGAGCAGTACTTC. V usage is TRBV6-5 and J usage is TRBJ2-7; 7 bases match TRBD2. Germline-derived CDR1 and CDR2 are MNHEY and SVGAGI. Trimming cost V 8 bases and J 6 bases; bases outside gene matches: 4. The CDR3 totals 11 residues.

The chain couples TRBV25-1 to TRBJ2-5; D call uncertain. The CDR3 consists of 14 residues. V was clipped by 3 bases and J by 1 base, with 9 bases between them. Looked up from germline, CDR1 is MGHDK and CDR2 is SYGVNS. CDR3 sequence reads: CASSDRLLQETQYF. CDR3 in DNA: TGTGCCAGCAGTGACAGACTTCTCCAAGAGACCCAGTACTTC.

The V call is TRBV5-4, the J call TRBJ1-4, with D uncertain. Germline V CDR1 and CDR2: SGHNT, YYREEE (reference sequence). CDR3 length equals 14 residues. The V gene lost 0 bases and the J gene lost 4 bases, with 7 bases spanning the gap. The CDR3 reads CASSLGARNEKLFF. As DNA, the CDR3 is TGTGCCAGCAGCTTGGGGGCGCGTAATGAAAAACTGTTTTTT.

This clone came up once. The V gene is TRBV27, the J gene TRBJ1-1; D might be TRBD1 (5 bases). V dropped 5 bases and J dropped 1 base, with 17 bases sitting between them. Germline CDR1 reads MNHEY; CDR2 reads SMNVEV (reference sequence). The CDR3 consists of 16 residues. The CDR3 here is CASSGRQGLENTEAFF. The CDR3, as DNA: TGTGCCAGCAGTGGTAGGCAGGGTCTGGAGAACACTGAAGCTTTCTTT.

This chain uses TRBV13 with TRBJ2-7; TRBD2 aligns across 10 bases. Germline V CDR1 and CDR2: PRHDT, FYEKMQ (reference sequence). This CDR3 is built from 14 residues. The J segment lost 5 bases and the V segment lost 5 bases, leaving 6 bases of the junction unmatched. The CDR3 loop is CASSPGLAKDEQYF. In DNA, the CDR3 is TGTGCCAGCAGCCCGGGACTAGCGAAGGACGAGCAGTACTTC.

This clone has only one observation. The genes are TRBV9 and TRBJ2-1; 9 bases map to TRBD1. The V gene's germline CDR1 is SGDLS and CDR2 YYNGEE. V shed 4 bases and J 2 bases; nucleotides not matched to a gene: 4. CDR3 length: 15 amino acids. The CDR3 spells CASSPRQGAYNEQFF. The CDR3 region has the DNA TGTGCCAGCAGCCCCAGACAGGGGGCCTACAATGAGCAGTTCTTC.

The rearrangement links TRBV6-5 to TRBJ1-4, with D perhaps matching TRBD1 (5 bases). In germline, CDR1 is MNHEY, CDR2 SVGAGI. V lost 6 bases, J lost 7 bases, and 15 bases lay in between. The CDR3 spans 14 residues. Here the CDR3 reads CASRQGRGSEKLFF. In nucleotides, the CDR3 is TGTGCCAGCAGGCAGGGTCGTGGTTCTGAAAAACTGTTTTTT.

The chain links TRBV27 to TRBJ1-1; 8 bases agree with TRBD1. The CDR3 runs 14 residues. The germline V gene encodes CDR1 MNHEY and CDR2 SMNVEV (reference sequence). V lost 4 bases and J lost 1; bases outside the gene matches: 2. For the CDR3, the DNA is TGTGCCAGCAGTTACGACAGGGGGAACACTGAAGCTTTCTTT. Translation: CASSYDRGNTEAFF.

The chain has TRBV30 and TRBJ1-4, with D tentatively TRBD1 (6 bases). V gave up 3 bases and J gave up 4 bases, with 12 bases separating them. From germline, CDR1 is GTSNPN and CDR2 SVGIG (reference sequence). The CDR3 sequence is 14 residues long. CDR3 region: CAWRPDSYNEKLFF. DNA for the CDR3: TGTGCCTGGAGACCGGACAGTTATAATGAAAAACTGTTTTTT.

This clone was recorded only once. The chain employs TRBV21-1 and TRBJ2-1; TRBD1 is the table's D call, not checked against the DNA. TRBV21-1 is an annotated pseudogene. This CDR3 spans 16 amino acids. The chain's CDR3 is CASSNDPGQNYNEQFF. CDR3 sequence (DNA): TGTGCCAGCAGCAACGATCCGGGACAGAACTACAATGAGCAGTTCTTC.

The chain links TRBV7-6 to TRBJ1-6, with D unclear. The CDR3 covers 12 residues. Germline V gives CDR1 SGHVS, CDR2 FNYEAQ. Trimming shortened V by 4 bases and J by 10 bases, and 8 bases separated the two germline ends. CDR3 bases: TGTGCCAGCAGCTACCCGGGGTCACCCCTCCACTTT. Residues: CASSYPGSPLHF. Supplemented by reference TRBV7-6 and TRBJ1-6, the full variable domain reads GAGVSQSPRYKVTKRGQDVALRCDPISGHVSLYWYRQALGQGPEFLTYFNYEAQQDKSGLPNDRFSAERPEGSISTLTIQRTEQRDSAMYRCASSYPGSPLHFGNGTRLTVT.

The chain links TRBV7-6 to TRBJ1-6, with D possibly matching TRBD1 (6 bases). V lost 8 bases and J lost 2, with 10 bases in between. Germline CDR1 is SGHVS and CDR2 is FNYEAQ. The CDR3 runs 14 residues. For the CDR3, the DNA is TGTGCCAGCCGCACAGGGCCCTATAATTCACCCCTCCACTTT. Protein product: CASRTGPYNSPLHF. The complete variable domain, with remaining parts taken from reference TRBV7-6 and TRBJ1-6, reads GAGVSQSPRYKVTKRGQDVALRCDPISGHVSLYWYRQALGQGPEFLTYFNYEAQQDKSGLPNDRFSAERPEGSISTLTIQRTEQRDSAMYRCASRTGPYNSPLHFGNGTRLTVT.

V usage is TRBV29-1 and J usage is TRBJ1-2; D call uncertain. Germline CDR1 and CDR2: SQVTM and ANQGSEA. There are 14 residues in the CDR3. V was clipped by 4 bases and J by 2 bases, with 14 bases between them. The CDR3 DNA follows: TGCAGCGTTGCAGGCTCAGACCAAAACTATGGCTACACCTTC. Protein: CSVAGSDQNYGYTF.

The gene calls are TRBV7-9 and TRBJ2-1; 8 positions agree with TRBD1. The CDR3 totals 16 residues. J gave up 7 bases and V 0 bases, and 8 bases lay outside the gene matches. Germline-derived CDR1 and CDR2 are SEHNR and FQNEAQ (reference sequence). The CDR3 spells CASSLARQGAWNEQFF. The CDR3 coding sequence is TGTGCCAGCAGCTTAGCGCGCCAGGGGGCTTGGAATGAGCAGTTCTTC.

The chain uses TRBV6-1 and TRBJ1-5; a possible D gene is TRBD1 (6 bases). The CDR3 loop spans 15 amino acids. Germline CDR1 reads MNHNS; CDR2 reads SASEGT. V was trimmed by 4 bases and J by 4 bases, leaving 14 bases between them. CDR3 nucleotides: TGTGCCAGCAGTGTCCCCACAGGGATGAATCAGCCCCAGCATTTT. Translating it yields CASSVPTGMNQPQHF.